This T cell receptor (beta chain) was sequenced for a study of shared clonotypes between healthy human individuals. V gave up 2 bases and J gave up 8 bases, with 16 bases separating them. CDR3 size: 16 residues. The V gene's germline CDR1 is MGHRA and CDR2 YSYEKL. The team ran DNA from unsorted PBMCs on ten immunoSEQ deep assay plates for sequencing. Data came from immunoSEQ multiplex PCR; TCRdb stores just in-frame clones and leaves some out. Of some 92,000 clones listed, roughly half are singletons. Comment on this clone: This specimen includes other DNA sequences encoding the same CDR3.

The V and J genes are TRBV4-1 and TRBJ1-6; D might be TRBD1 (6 bases). The clonotype originates from a woman in her thirties or forties in good health. Some clones in this sample may be carry-over from other donors' samples. Sequences were obtained from PBMCs. The DNA for the CDR3 is TGCGCCAGCAGCCAACCTTGGGACAACAGGCATTCACCCCTCCACTTT. It translates to CASSQPWDNRHSPLHF.